This record covers a single TCR beta chain. Individuals aged roughly 18 to 100 years were recruited from about two dozen US areas. In Cohort 3, a recovered donor had either two negative PCRs, clearance, or symptom resolution. This entry belongs to a study of blood T cell repertoires in COVID-19. Study-wide context: Sites across the United States, Italy and Spain contributed samples from acute and convalescent COVID-19.

Repertoires were generated with immunoSEQ multiplex PCR, while TCRdb's copy carries only in-frame clones and drops some. This sample has approximately 350,000 clones, with roughly 87% found just once. The sequence derives from a woman aged 50 to 60 who had recovered from COVID-19. Sequencing input: PBMCs or T cells enriched from blood (not recorded which).

CDR3 amino acids: CASSYAGVATEAFF. CDR3 coding DNA: TGTGCCAGCAGTTACGCCGGGGTCGCGACTGAAGCTTTCTTT. The chain uses TRBV6-5 and TRBJ1-1; D is unresolved. CDR3 length: 14 amino acids. CDR1 is MNHEY, CDR2 SVGAGI, per germline. V was pared by 2 bases and J by 5 bases, with 12 bases between.